This T cell receptor (beta chain) was found in a study of shared clonotypes between healthy human individuals. Study context: CD4 naive and memory got three plates each, CD8 naive two, CD8 memory one.

Using immunoSEQ multiplex PCR, the repertoire was profiled, and TCRdb retains in-frame clones only, with some absent. The table lists almost 700,000 clones, around 92% of them singletons. The V gene end was trimmed by 3 bases and the J gene end by 0 bases; junction bases not matched to a gene: 6. Germline V CDR1 and CDR2: MNHEY, SMNVEV (reference sequence). This CDR3 has 16 amino acids. Study-wide points: In the sorted subsets, rarefaction showed sequencing was incomplete despite large depth. Non-shared clonotypes had lower generation probabilities than those shared by all four donors.

Naive-designated CD8 cells lacked CD45RO, were positively enriched for CCR7, and omitted terminally differentiated effector memory CD45RA+ cells. All donors were Caucasian adults living in Nashville, Tennessee. Note on this clone: Antigen: not known.

The sample taken for sequencing was naive CD8+ T cells sorted from blood. The chain combines TRBV27 with TRBJ2-3, with 7 bases fitting TRBD1. This receptor was taken from a man aged 30 to 39 in good health. The DNA of the CDR3 is TGTGCCAGCAGTTTTATCTGGGGACAGAGCACAGATACGCAGTATTTT. This encodes CASSFIWGQSTDTQYF.